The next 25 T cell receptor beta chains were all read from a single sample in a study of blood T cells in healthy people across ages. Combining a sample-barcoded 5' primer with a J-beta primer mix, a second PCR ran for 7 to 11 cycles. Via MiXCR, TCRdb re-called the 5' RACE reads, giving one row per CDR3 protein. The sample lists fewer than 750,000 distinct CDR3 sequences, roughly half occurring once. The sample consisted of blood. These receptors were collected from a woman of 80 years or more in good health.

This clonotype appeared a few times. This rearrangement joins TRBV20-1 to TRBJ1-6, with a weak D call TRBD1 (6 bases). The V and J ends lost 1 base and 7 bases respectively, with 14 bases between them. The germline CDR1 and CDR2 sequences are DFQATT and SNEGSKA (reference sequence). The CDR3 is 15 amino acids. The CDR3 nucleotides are TGCAGTGCTAGAGTAACACAGGGTAGGAATTCACCCCTCCACTTT. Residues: CSARVTQGRNSPLHF.

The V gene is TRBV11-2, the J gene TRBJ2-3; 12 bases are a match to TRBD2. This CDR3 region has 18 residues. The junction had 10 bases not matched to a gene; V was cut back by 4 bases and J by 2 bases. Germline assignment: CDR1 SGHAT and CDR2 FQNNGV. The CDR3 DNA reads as TGTGCCAGCAGCTCCCACATGGGGACTAGCGGGTTCACAGATACGCAGTATTTT. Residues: CASSSHMGTSGFTDTQYF.

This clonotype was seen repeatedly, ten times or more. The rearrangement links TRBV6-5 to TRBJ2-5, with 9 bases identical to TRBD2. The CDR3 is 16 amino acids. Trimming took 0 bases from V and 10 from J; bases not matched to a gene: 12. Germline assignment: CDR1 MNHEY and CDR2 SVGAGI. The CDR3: CASSYSEAGGIRGQYF. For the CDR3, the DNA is TGTGCCAGCAGTTACTCCGAAGCGGGGGGTATTCGGGGCCAGTACTTC.

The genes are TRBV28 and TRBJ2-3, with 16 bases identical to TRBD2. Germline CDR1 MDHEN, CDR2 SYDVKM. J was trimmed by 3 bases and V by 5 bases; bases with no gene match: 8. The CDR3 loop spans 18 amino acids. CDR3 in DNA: TGTGCCAGCAGTCGGGGACTAGCGGGGGGGCAACTGACAGATACGCAGTATTTT. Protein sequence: CASSRGLAGGQLTDTQYF.

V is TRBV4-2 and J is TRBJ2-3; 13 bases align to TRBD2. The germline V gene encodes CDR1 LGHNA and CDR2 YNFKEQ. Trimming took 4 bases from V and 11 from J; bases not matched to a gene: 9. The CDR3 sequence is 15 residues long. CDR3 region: CASSPTSGRGQMQYF. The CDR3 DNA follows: TGTGCCAGCAGCCCAACTAGCGGGAGGGGACAGATGCAGTATTTT.

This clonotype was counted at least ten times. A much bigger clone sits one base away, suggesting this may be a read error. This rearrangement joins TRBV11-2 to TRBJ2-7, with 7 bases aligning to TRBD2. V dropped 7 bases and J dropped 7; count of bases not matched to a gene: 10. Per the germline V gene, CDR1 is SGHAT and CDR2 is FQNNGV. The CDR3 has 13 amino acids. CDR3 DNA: TGTGCCAGCACCTATTGGGGGGGAAATGAGCAGTACTTC. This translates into CASTYWGGNEQYF.

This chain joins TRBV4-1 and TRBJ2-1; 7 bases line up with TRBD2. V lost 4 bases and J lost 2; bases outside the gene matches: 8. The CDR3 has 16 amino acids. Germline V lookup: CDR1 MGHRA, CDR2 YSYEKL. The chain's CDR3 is CASSPGGVATYNEQFF. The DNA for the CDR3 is TGCGCCAGCAGCCCTGGGGGGGTGGCAACCTACAATGAGCAGTTCTTC.

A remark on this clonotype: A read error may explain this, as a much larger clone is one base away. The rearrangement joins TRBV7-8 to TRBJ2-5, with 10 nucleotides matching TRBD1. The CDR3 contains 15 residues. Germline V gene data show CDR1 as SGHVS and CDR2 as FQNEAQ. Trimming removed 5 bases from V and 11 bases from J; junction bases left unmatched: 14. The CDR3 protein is CASSRTGTGANEQYF. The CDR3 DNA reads TGTGCCAGCAGCCGGACCGGGACAGGGGCCAATGAGCAGTACTTC.

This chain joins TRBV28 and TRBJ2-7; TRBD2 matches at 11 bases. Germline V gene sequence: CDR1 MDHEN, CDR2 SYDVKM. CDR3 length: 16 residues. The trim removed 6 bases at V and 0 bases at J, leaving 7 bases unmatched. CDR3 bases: TGTGCCAGCAGGCAGACCGGGACTAGCGGCTCCTACGAGCAGTACTTC. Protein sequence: CASRQTGTSGSYEQYF. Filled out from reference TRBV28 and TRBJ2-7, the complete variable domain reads DVKVTQSSRYLVKRTGEKVFLECVQDMDHENMFWYRQDPGLGLRLIYFSYDVKMKEKGDIPEGYSVSREKKERFSLILESASTNQTSMYLCASRQTGTSGSYEQYFGPGTRLTVT.

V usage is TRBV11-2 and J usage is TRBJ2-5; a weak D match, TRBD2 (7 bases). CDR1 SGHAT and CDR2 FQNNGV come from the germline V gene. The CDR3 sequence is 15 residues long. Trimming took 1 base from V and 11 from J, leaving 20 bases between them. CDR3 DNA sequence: TGTGCCAGCAGCTTAGTCGTGGGGGGGCTCAATGAGCAGTACTTC. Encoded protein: CASSLVVGGLNEQYF. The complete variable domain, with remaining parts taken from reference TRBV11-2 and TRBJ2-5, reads EAGVAQSPRYKIIEKRQSVAFWCNPISGHATLYWYQQILGQGPKLLIQFQNNGVVDDSQLPKDRFSAERLKGVDSTLKIQPAKLEDSAVYLCASSLVVGGLNEQYFGPGTRLLVL.

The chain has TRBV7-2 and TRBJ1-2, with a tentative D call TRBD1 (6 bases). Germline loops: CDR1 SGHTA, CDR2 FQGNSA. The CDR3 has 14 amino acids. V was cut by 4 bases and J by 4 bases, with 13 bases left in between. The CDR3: CASSSDRSRYGYTF. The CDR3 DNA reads TGTGCCAGCAGCTCAGACAGGAGTCGCTATGGCTACACCTTC.

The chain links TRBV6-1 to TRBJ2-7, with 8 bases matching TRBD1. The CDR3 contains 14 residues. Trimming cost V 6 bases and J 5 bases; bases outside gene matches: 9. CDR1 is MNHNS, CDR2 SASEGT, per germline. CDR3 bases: TGTGCCAGCAGGGCCCGGACAGGGACCAACGAGCAGTACTTC. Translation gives CASRARTGTNEQYF.

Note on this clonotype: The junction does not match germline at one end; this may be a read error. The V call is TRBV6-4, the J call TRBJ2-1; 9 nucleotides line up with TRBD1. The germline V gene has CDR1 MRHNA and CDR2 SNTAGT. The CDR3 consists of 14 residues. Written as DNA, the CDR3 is TGTGCCGGCAGTGAGGAAACAGGGGGCGATGAGCAGTTCTTC. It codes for CAGSEETGGDEQFF.

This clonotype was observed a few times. The CDR3: CASSLDRGNQETQYF. CDR3 nucleotides: TGCGCCAGCAGCTTGGATCGGGGAAACCAAGAGACCCAGTACTTC. The chain is built from TRBV5-1 and TRBJ2-5, with D maybe TRBD2 (5 bases). Trimming removed 0 bases from V and 0 bases from J, with 9 bases in between. The length of the CDR3 is 15 residues. CDR1 is SGHRS, CDR2 YFSETQ, per germline.

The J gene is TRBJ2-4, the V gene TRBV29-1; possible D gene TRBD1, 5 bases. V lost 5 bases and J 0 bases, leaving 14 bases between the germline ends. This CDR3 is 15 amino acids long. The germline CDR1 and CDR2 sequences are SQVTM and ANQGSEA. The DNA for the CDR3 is TGCAGCGTTAAGGACAACCCTTTAGCCAAAAACATTCAGTACTTC. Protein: CSVKDNPLAKNIQYF. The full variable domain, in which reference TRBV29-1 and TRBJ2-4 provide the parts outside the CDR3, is SAVISQKPSRDICQRGTSLTIQCQVDSQVTMMFWYRQQPGQSLTLIATANQGSEATYESGFVIDKFPISRPNLTFSTLTVSNMSPEDSSIYLCSVKDNPLAKNIQYFGAGTRLSVL.

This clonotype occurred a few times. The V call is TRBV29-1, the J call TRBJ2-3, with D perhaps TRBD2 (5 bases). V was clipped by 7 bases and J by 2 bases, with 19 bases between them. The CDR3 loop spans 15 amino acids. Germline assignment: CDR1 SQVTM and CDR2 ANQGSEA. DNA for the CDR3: TGCAGCGCATCGAGGGCCGGATTACACACAGATACGCAGTATTTT. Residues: CSASRAGLHTDTQYF.

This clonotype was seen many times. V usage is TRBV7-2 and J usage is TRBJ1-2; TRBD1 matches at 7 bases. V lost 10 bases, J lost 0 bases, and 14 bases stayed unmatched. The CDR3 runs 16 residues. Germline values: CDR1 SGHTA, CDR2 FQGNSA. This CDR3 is CATQGVDGGTNYGYTF. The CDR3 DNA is TGTGCCACCCAGGGGGTAGACGGGGGGACTAACTATGGCTACACCTTC. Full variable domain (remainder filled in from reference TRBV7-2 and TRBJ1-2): GAGVSQSPSNKVTEKGKDVELRCDPISGHTALYWYRQSLGQGLEFLIYFQGNSAPDKSGLPSDRFSAERTGGSVSTLTIQRTQQEDSAVYLCATQGVDGGTNYGYTFGSGTRLTVV.

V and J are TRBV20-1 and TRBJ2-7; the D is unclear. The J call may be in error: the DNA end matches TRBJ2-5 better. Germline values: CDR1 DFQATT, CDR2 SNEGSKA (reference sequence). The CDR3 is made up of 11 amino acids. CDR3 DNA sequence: TGCAGTGCGCTCCCCTCCGAGACCCAGTACTTC. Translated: CSALPSETQYF.

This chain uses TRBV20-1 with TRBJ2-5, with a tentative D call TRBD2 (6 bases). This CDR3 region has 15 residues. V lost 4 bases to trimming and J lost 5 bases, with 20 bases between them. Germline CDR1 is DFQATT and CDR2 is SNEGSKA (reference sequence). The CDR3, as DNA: TGCAGTGCTACCCAGGGTTACGGGGGAGATGAGACCCAGTACTTC. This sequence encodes CSATQGYGGDETQYF.

The DNA for the CDR3 is TGTGCCAGCACTGGCGGAGGTATCACAGATACGCAGTATTTT. The encoded protein is CASTGGGITDTQYF. The chain uses TRBV6-5 and TRBJ2-3, with a weak D call TRBD2 (5 bases). The ends were cut back, 7 bases at V and 2 bases at J, with 13 bases in the middle. CDR1 and CDR2 from the germline V gene are MNHEY and SVGAGI. The CDR3 extends over 14 amino acids.

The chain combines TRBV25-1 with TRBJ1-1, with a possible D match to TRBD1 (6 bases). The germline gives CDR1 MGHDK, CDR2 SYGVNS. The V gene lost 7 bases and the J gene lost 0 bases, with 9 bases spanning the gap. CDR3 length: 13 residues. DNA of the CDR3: TGTGCCAGCACAAACAGGGTGAACACTGAAGCTTTCTTT. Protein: CASTNRVNTEAFF.

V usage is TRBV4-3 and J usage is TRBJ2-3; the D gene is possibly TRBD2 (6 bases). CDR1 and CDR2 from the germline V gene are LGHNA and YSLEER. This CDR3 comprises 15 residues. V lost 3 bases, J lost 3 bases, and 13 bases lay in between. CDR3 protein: CASSQLGAGTDTQYF. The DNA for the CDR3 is TGCGCCAGCAGCCAGCTCGGGGCGGGGACAGATACGCAGTATTTT.

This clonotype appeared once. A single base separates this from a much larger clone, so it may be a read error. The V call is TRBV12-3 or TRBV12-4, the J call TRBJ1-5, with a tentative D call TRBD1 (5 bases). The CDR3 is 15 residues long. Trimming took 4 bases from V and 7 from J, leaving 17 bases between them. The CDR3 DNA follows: TGTGCCAGCAGTTCTCCAGGGAGGCTCGGACAGCCCCAGCATTTT. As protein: CASSSPGRLGQPQHF.

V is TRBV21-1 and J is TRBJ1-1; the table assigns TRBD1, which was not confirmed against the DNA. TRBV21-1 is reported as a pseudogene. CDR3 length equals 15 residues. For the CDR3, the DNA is TGTGCCGGCCGGACAGGGAGGCCCTCGAACACTGAAGCTTTCTTT. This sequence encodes CAGRTGRPSNTEAFF.

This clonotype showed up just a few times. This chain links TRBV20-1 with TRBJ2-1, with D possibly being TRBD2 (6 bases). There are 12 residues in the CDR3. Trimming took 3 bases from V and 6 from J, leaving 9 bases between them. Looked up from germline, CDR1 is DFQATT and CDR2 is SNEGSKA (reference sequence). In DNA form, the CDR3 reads TGCAGTGCTAGGACTAGTCCCAATGAGCAGTTCTTC. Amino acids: CSARTSPNEQFF.